This TCR beta chain was sequenced during a study of blood T cell repertoires in COVID-19 (dated by TCRdb to the early 2020s). Some background on the complete study: Collaborator samples came from the United States, Italy and Spain and covered acute and convalescent phases of COVID-19. The prospective study material was composed of cDNA or gDNA derived from T cells, B-cell-depleted T cells, or PBMCs. Deeply sampled blood TCRbeta repertoires from subjects exposed to, actively infected with, or recovered from COVID-19 were included in the dataset. The repertoires were released in a freely available public database meant as a resource for research on the immune response to SARS-CoV-2. The samples were drawn from two sources: the first 160 participants of the ongoing ImmuneRACE study, and over 1,000 subjects contributed by 6 global collaborators. A de-identified subject ID, COVID-19 status, age in years and sex were almost always included in the sample metadata. Where available, HLA class I and class II types were taken from metadata supplied by the sample provider and were not determined by assay-based typing. Broader findings and caveats from the paper: The amount of clinical and demographic metadata varied by source and participant and was provided uncurated.

Regarding this clone: The clone's antigen remains unknown. Within one base of it there is no much larger clone, and no base qualities were kept.

The immunoSEQ Assay, a bias-controlled multiplex PCR, was used to amplify TCRbeta CDR3 regions from genomic DNA. The authors processed their data as follows. The number of nucleated cells in each sample was estimated from the amplification of reference gene primers within the assay. To quantify the absolute abundance of each unique TCRbeta CDR3 rearrangement, sequence reads were collapsed and filtered. Productive Simpson clonality was computed per sample as the square root of Simpson's diversity index over productive rearrangements. The clones in this table, taken by TCRdb from immuneACCESS, are in-frame only. Not every clone is retained; where verified, under half of the shortfall comes from an unresolved V gene, and the cause of the rest is unknown. V and J calls plus clone size are reproduced from that table; the DNA served to infer D and trimming. The table for this sample lists roughly 200,000 clones; about nine tenths of them were counted only once. The ten top clones hold 3.5% to 4% of the sample.

The cysteine opens and the phenylalanine closes a CDR3 of 15 amino acids. Only the CDR3 DNA is retained, 45 bases long and in frame from the first base. Taken from the germline V gene (reference sequence), the CDR1 and CDR2 loops are LNHDA and SQIVND. Trimming removed 2 bases from V and 7 bases from J; the gene matches leave 9 bases unexplained. Participants in the prospective study were aged roughly 18 to 90 years, lived in some 24 United States geographic areas, and enrolled through a virtual design. To assign participants to cohorts, the prospective study relied on clinical history that participants themselves reported in a screening survey and a study questionnaire. In the prospective study, mobile phlebotomists collected whole blood, serum and a nasopharyngeal or oropharyngeal swab from each participant. Additional blood draws and questionnaires over an approximately 2-month period could optionally be provided by prospective study participants. Before DNA extraction, blood samples from the prospective study were shipped at room temperature or frozen.

The chain is encoded by TRBV19 joined to TRBJ1-2; TRBD1 agrees with 8 junctional bases. Source material: PBMCs or T cells enriched from blood (not recorded which). The clonotype was recovered from a woman aged 25 to 39 with acute COVID-19. This receptor has the CDR3 CASSIQGQGPTGYTF. The nucleotide sequence is given as TGTGCCAGTAGTATACAAGGACAGGGTCCGACTGGCTACACCTTC.